This T cell receptor beta chain was documented in a study of neoadjuvant anti-PD-1 for oral cavity cancer. Trimming took off 4 bases at V and 3 bases at J, with 15 bases between the two ends. The CDR3 runs 15 residues. Germline loops: CDR1 SEHNR, CDR2 FQNEAQ (reference sequence). This sample's time point: after neoadjuvant nivolumab, at surgical resection. Sequencing was performed with immunoSEQ multiplex PCR; in TCRdb, only in-frame clones are kept and a portion is missing. The data contain over 65,000 clones, roughly nine tenths of them singletons. The source was PBMCs, collected after nivolumab (anti-PD-1) treatment. This receptor was obtained from a person aged 35-79 years with oral cavity squamous cell carcinoma. The rearrangement joins TRBV7-9 to TRBJ1-1, with D possibly matching TRBD1 (6 bases). The CDR3 DNA reads TGTGCCAGCAGCTCCCAAGGGGGGCGCGACACTGAAGCTTTCTTT. It translates to CASSSQGGRDTEAFF.